Shown below are 27 T cell receptor beta chains from a single sample sequenced in a study of T cells after posttransplantation cyclophosphamide. The table came from immunoSEQ multiplex PCR; TCRdb's copy has only in-frame clones and leaves some out. In total the sample includes 6,500 to 9,000 clones, none of them seen once. A marrow graft followed busulfan-fludarabine conditioning, with cyclophosphamide on days +3 and +4. The sample consisted of PBMCs, taken after allogeneic stem cell transplant with posttransplant cyclophosphamide. The receptors derive from a female patient aged 50-60 years who received an allogeneic stem cell transplant from a related donor, was CMV-positive, and had no GVHD. Some T cells may have come from the graft donor.

This clone was seen many times. The rearrangement joins TRBV28 to TRBJ2-1, with 14 positions matching TRBD2. Germline V CDR1 and CDR2: MDHEN, SYDVKM. The CDR3 runs 16 residues. The V segment lost 5 bases and the J segment 8 bases; nucleotides outside the gene matches: 8. The CDR3 DNA reads TGTGCCAGCAGTAAACCGGGACTAGCGGGAGTTTATGAGCAGTTCTTC. Translating gives CASSKPGLAGVYEQFF.

This clone appeared a few times. The gene calls are TRBV7-9 and TRBJ1-6; D gene uncertain. V lost 5 bases and J 8 bases, leaving 10 bases between the germline ends. Germline values: CDR1 SEHNR, CDR2 FQNEAQ (reference sequence). This CDR3 is 13 amino acids long. The CDR3 sequence: CASSARRDSPLHF. CDR3 nucleotides: TGTGCCAGCAGCGCACGTAGGGATTCACCCCTCCACTTT. Based on the CDR3 plus reference TRBV7-9 and TRBJ1-6, the full variable domain is DTGVSQNPRHKITKRGQNVTFRCDPISEHNRLYWYRQTLGQGPEFLTYFQNEAQLEKSRLLSDRFSAERPKGSFSTLEIQRTEQGDSAMYLCASSARRDSPLHFGNGTRLTVT.

The sample holds many counts of this clone. The V gene is TRBV28, the J gene TRBJ2-3, with 10 bases fitting TRBD1. This CDR3 spans 15 amino acids. V gave up 4 bases and J gave up 5 bases; unmatched junction bases: 6. Germline CDR1 MDHEN, CDR2 SYDVKM. The chain's CDR3 is CASSSRTGGKDTQYF. CDR3 sequence (DNA): TGTGCCAGCAGTTCTAGGACAGGGGGGAAAGATACGCAGTATTTT.

Ten or more counts support this clone. CDR3 nucleotides: TGTGCCAGCGGTACAAGGCCGAACACTGAAGCTTTCTTT. Amino acid sequence: CASGTRPNTEAFF. This rearrangement joins TRBV12-3 or TRBV12-4 to TRBJ1-1; D gene ambiguous. The CDR3 consists of 13 residues. V was trimmed by 8 bases and J by 1 base, leaving 11 bases between them.

This clone was seen many times. The V gene is TRBV5-1, the J gene TRBJ2-3, with D hard to call. The germline CDR1 and CDR2 sequences are SGHRS and YFSETQ. With 4 bases removed from V and 6 bases from J, the gap between germline ends came to 12 bases. The CDR3 extends over 13 amino acids. For the CDR3, the DNA is TGCGCCAGCAGCCGATTACCGAGCGATACGCAGTATTTT. This codes for CASSRLPSDTQYF.

This clone was picked up many times. The chain links TRBV19 to TRBJ2-3; 8 positions agree with TRBD1. This CDR3 region has 17 residues. The V gene's germline CDR1 is LNHDA and CDR2 SQIVND (reference sequence). The V gene end was trimmed by 4 bases and the J gene end by 2 bases; junction bases not matched to a gene: 11. CDR3 nucleotides: TGTGCCAGTAGTAACAGAGGGACAGGTTTATCCACAGATACGCAGTATTTT. This encodes CASSNRGTGLSTDTQYF.

This clone was observed at least ten times. The rearrangement uses TRBV9 and TRBJ2-7; D is unresolved. The length of the CDR3 is 15 residues. V shed 0 bases and J shed 0 bases, with 10 bases lying between them. Germline V gives CDR1 SGDLS, CDR2 YYNGEE. In DNA, the CDR3 is TGTGCCAGCAGCGTAGCCCCGGCTAGCTCCTACGAGCAGTACTTC. It is translated as CASSVAPASSYEQYF.

This clone was seen many times. This chain uses TRBV12-3 or TRBV12-4 with TRBJ1-1, with D uncertain. CDR3 size: 13 residues. V shed 2 bases and J shed 0 bases, with 4 bases lying between them. The CDR3 here is CASSLTVNTEAFF. The CDR3 nucleotides are TGTGCCAGCAGTTTAACGGTGAACACTGAAGCTTTCTTT.

This clone was detected many times. The chain employs TRBV7-2 and TRBJ2-4; 10 nucleotides match TRBD2. The trim removed 2 bases at V and 5 bases at J, leaving 12 bases unmatched. The germline V gene has CDR1 SGHTA and CDR2 FQGNSA. This CDR3 region has 18 residues. CDR3 residues: CASSLSGTSVGAQNIQYF. As DNA, the CDR3 is TGTGCCAGCAGCTTATCCGGGACTAGCGTCGGGGCCCAAAACATTCAGTACTTC.

This sequence joins TRBV24-1 and TRBJ2-3; 11 bases are shared with TRBD2. CDR1 KGHDR and CDR2 SFDVKD come from the germline V gene. The CDR3 length is 16 residues. The junction had 4 bases not matched to a gene; V was cut back by 2 bases and J by 4 bases. The CDR3 reads CATSDSLAGGPDTQYF. The CDR3 nucleotides read TGTGCCACCAGTGATTCATTAGCGGGAGGGCCAGATACGCAGTATTTT.

This clone has ten or more counts. The V call is TRBV4-2, the J call TRBJ2-1, with TRBD2 matching over 10 bases. CDR3 size: 16 residues. Germline loops: CDR1 LGHNA, CDR2 YNFKEQ. The junction had 8 bases not matched to a gene; V was cut back by 1 base and J by 8 bases. This CDR3 is CASSQGLGTSEYEQFF. For the CDR3, the DNA is TGTGCCAGCAGCCAAGGTTTAGGGACTAGCGAGTATGAGCAGTTCTTC.

At least ten counts were recorded for this clone. The chain recombines TRBV28 with TRBJ1-1, with D possibly matching TRBD1 (5 bases). The germline V and J ends were trimmed by 8 bases and 1 base, with 17 bases remaining between them. The germline V gene has CDR1 MDHEN and CDR2 SYDVKM. This CDR3 spans 15 amino acids. CDR3 protein: CASDEISRANTEAFF. The CDR3 nucleotides are TGTGCCAGCGACGAAATCTCCAGGGCGAACACTGAAGCTTTCTTT. The whole variable domain, remainder taken from reference TRBV28 and TRBJ1-1, is DVKVTQSSRYLVKRTGEKVFLECVQDMDHENMFWYRQDPGLGLRLIYFSYDVKMKEKGDIPEGYSVSREKKERFSLILESASTNQTSMYLCASDEISRANTEAFFGQGTRLTVV.

There are many counts of this clone. V gene TRBV6-5 combines with J gene TRBJ1-5; perhaps TRBD1 as D (5 bases). Germline assignment: CDR1 MNHEY and CDR2 SVGAGI. Between the trimmed V and J ends, which lost 1 base and 6 bases, there was a span of 13 bases. This CDR3 comprises 15 residues. The CDR3 reads CASSYLGSRGQPQHF. CDR3 nucleotide sequence: TGTGCCAGCAGTTACTTGGGTAGTAGGGGTCAGCCCCAGCATTTT.

This clone is termed medium-sized. J is TRBJ1-1 and V is TRBV5-1, with D tentatively TRBD1 (5 bases). CDR1 is SGHRS, CDR2 YFSETQ, per germline. Trimming pared 7 bases from V and 4 bases from J, leaving 11 bases between. The CDR3 extends over 12 amino acids. The CDR3 DNA is TGCGCCAGCCGCGCGGGGGTCACTGAAGCTTTCTTT. Translated: CASRAGVTEAFF.

By frequency in the sample, this clone is medium-sized. The chain recombines TRBV10-3 with TRBJ1-1; unclear D gene. The CDR3 runs 15 residues. Germline V gene lookup returns CDR1 ENHRY and CDR2 SYGVKD. With 5 bases removed from V and 1 base from J, the gap between germline ends came to 14 bases. CDR3 region: CAISRIPSENTEAFF. The CDR3 DNA follows: TGTGCCATCAGTCGGATCCCCAGCGAGAACACTGAAGCTTTCTTT.

By share of the sample, this clone is large. The chain is built from TRBV7-9 and TRBJ1-2, with D maybe TRBD1 (5 bases). V lost 4 bases to trimming and J lost 0 bases, with 9 bases between them. The CDR3 covers 14 residues. CDR1 is SEHNR, CDR2 FQNEAQ, per germline (reference sequence). The CDR3 bases are TGTGCCAGCAGCTCAGGGTCCTCTAACTATGGCTACACCTTC. Protein: CASSSGSSNYGYTF.

This clone was counted ten times or more. The chain joins TRBV11-1 to TRBJ2-3, with a tentative D call TRBD1 (6 bases). This CDR3 is built from 16 residues. V was pared by 5 bases and J by 6 bases, with 21 bases between. Germline V lookup: CDR1 SGHAT, CDR2 FQDESV (reference sequence). The chain's CDR3 is CASSLTWGHGQDTQYF. DNA of the CDR3: TGTGCCAGCAGCCTAACTTGGGGACACGGCCAGGATACGCAGTATTTT.

This clone was detected ten times or more. V gene TRBV7-2 combines with J gene TRBJ2-4; TRBD2 agrees at 7 bases. The J segment lost 9 bases and the V segment lost 1 base, leaving 9 bases of the junction unmatched. CDR3 length equals 15 residues. Per germline, CDR1 SGHTA and CDR2 FQGNSA. For the CDR3, the DNA is TGTGCCAGCAGCTTAGATGGGGGGGACCTGGGCATTCAGTACTTC. Its protein product is CASSLDGGDLGIQYF.

This clone was picked up many times. V and J are TRBV28 and TRBJ2-3; D may be TRBD1 or TRBD2 (5 bases each). The CDR3 sequence is 14 residues long. From germline, CDR1 is MDHEN and CDR2 SYDVKM. V lost 2 bases, J lost 6 bases, and 12 bases lay in between. Written as DNA, the CDR3 is TGTGCCAGCAGTTTACTAGGGGAGAGGGATACGCAGTATTTT. Translation gives CASSLLGERDTQYF.

This clone is medium-sized (0.01 to 0.1%) by share. The J gene is TRBJ2-1, the V gene TRBV5-5; D unresolved. From germline, CDR1 is SGHKS and CDR2 YYEKEE (reference sequence). The CDR3 contains 11 residues. Trimming took off 4 bases at V and 7 bases at J, with 6 bases between the two ends. The CDR3 region has the DNA TGTGCCAGCAGCCCCTTGAATGAGCAGTTCTTC. Protein: CASSPLNEQFF. The whole variable domain, remainder taken from reference TRBV5-5 and TRBJ2-1, is DAGVTQSPTHLIKTRGQQVTLRCSPISGHKSVSWYQQVLGQGPQFIFQYYEKEERGRGNFPDRFSARQFPNYSSELNVNALLLGDSALYLCASSPLNEQFFGPGTRLTVL.

This clone was recorded many times. The V gene is TRBV19, the J gene TRBJ1-2, with D maybe TRBD1 (5 bases). V was trimmed by 0 bases and J by 4 bases, leaving 12 bases between them. Looked up from germline, CDR1 is LNHDA and CDR2 is SQIVND (reference sequence). The CDR3 spans 15 residues. CDR3 loop: CASSIDQRGSYGYTF. The CDR3 bases are TGTGCCAGTAGTATAGATCAACGGGGGTCCTATGGCTACACCTTC.

This clone was observed many times. This sequence joins TRBV4-2 and TRBJ2-5, with D tentatively TRBD1 (5 bases). Germline CDR1 LGHNA, CDR2 YNFKEQ. V was cut by 1 base and J by 4 bases, with 16 bases left in between. The CDR3 runs 16 residues. The CDR3 nucleotides are TGTGCCAGCAGCCAAGTATATCAGTTAAGGGGAGAGACCCAGTACTTC. Translation: CASSQVYQLRGETQYF.

This clone was seen repeatedly, ten times or more. The chain carries TRBV10-3 and TRBJ2-2, with D tentatively TRBD2 (5 bases). Germline-derived CDR1 and CDR2 are ENHRY and SYGVKD. This CDR3 region has 11 residues. The ends were cut back, 8 bases at V and 6 bases at J, with 7 bases in the middle. CDR3 sequence (DNA): TGTGCCATCGCTAGCCCCGGGGAGCTGTTTTTT. Protein sequence: CAIASPGELFF.

In this sample, this clone turned up many times. The chain is built from TRBV4-2 and TRBJ2-1; TRBD2 matches 13 bases. Germline values: CDR1 LGHNA, CDR2 YNFKEQ. The CDR3 is 17 residues long. The V and J ends lost 1 base and 9 bases, in that order; junction bases with no gene match: 9. This chain's CDR3 is CASSQVKLAGGPGEQFF. The CDR3 DNA reads as TGTGCCAGCAGCCAAGTAAAACTAGCGGGAGGGCCGGGTGAGCAGTTCTTC.

Ten or more counts support this clone. The genes are TRBV2 and TRBJ1-6, with a weak D call TRBD1 (6 bases). V was shortened by 2 bases and J by 10 bases, with 12 bases between the two germline ends. There are 14 residues in the CDR3. Germline lookup yields CDR1 SNHLY and CDR2 FYNNEI. The CDR3 bases are TGTGCCAGCAGTGAATCAGGGGTTGGGTCACCCCTCCACTTT. Amino acid sequence: CASSESGVGSPLHF.

This clone occurred many times. The V call is TRBV5-6, the J call TRBJ1-5, with D possibly matching TRBD1 (5 bases). The CDR3 is made up of 16 amino acids. Per the germline V gene, CDR1 is SGHDT and CDR2 is YYEEEE. V lost 1 base, J lost 0 bases, and 11 bases lay in between. The CDR3 loop reads CASSLFAGPSNQPQHF. The CDR3 DNA is TGTGCCAGCAGCTTGTTTGCAGGGCCTAGCAATCAGCCCCAGCATTTT.

Many counts were recorded for this clone. The chain is built from TRBV12-3 or TRBV12-4 and TRBJ1-2; 10 bases line up with TRBD1. The length of the CDR3 is 13 residues. V shed 5 bases, J shed 6 bases, and the junction held 3 bases outside the gene matches. CDR3 amino acids: CASSTGTGDGYTF. The CDR3 region has the DNA TGTGCCAGCAGTACCGGGACAGGGGATGGCTACACCTTC.